This section outlines one T cell receptor (beta chain) sequence together with its context. Which antigen it targets is not known. Per-base qualities were not stored, and no clone one base away is much larger. The CDR3 goes from the cysteine to the phenylalanine over 16 residues. The DNA shown is the 48-base CDR3, in frame from base 1. The germline V gene sets CDR1 to MDHEN and CDR2 to SYDVKM. V is cut by 7 bases and J by 4 bases, and the space between the germline ends is 20 bases. Another Seattle source contributed samples from volunteer blood donors who had recovered from COVID-19. Whole blood was collected in K2EDTA tubes by collaborating institutions according to the institutions' own protocols. For TCRbeta analysis, collaborators shipped samples in one of three forms: frozen whole blood, isolated PBMCs, or DNA extracted from either of those sample types. The immunoSEQ Assay, a bias-controlled multiplex PCR, was used to amplify TCRbeta CDR3 regions from genomic DNA. The study's own analysis went as follows. The number of nucleated cells in each sample was estimated by amplification of reference gene primers within the assay. To quantify the absolute abundance of each unique TCRbeta CDR3 rearrangement, sequence reads were collapsed and filtered. Productive Simpson clonality was computed per sample as the square root of Simpson's diversity index over productive rearrangements. The source is immuneACCESS, and TCRdb retained only in-frame sequences with V and J called. Part of the clones is not carried over; for the studies checked, unresolved V genes explain less than half of this, and the remainder is unexplained. V and J calls and clone size are those listed in that table; D and trimming were worked out from the DNA. The sample records hundreds of thousands of clones, around 90% of which are singletons. Roughly 7.8% of the sample goes to the ten largest clones.

The data were taken from a study of blood T cell repertoires in COVID-19 (dated by TCRdb to the early 2020s). About the investigation overall: Collaborator samples came from the United States, Italy and Spain and covered acute and convalescent phases of COVID-19. Samples came from the ongoing ImmuneRACE study (first 160 participants) plus 1,254 subjects from 6 global collaborators. Subjects who had been exposed to COVID-19, were actively infected with it, or had recovered from it provided the deeply sampled blood TCRbeta repertoires that made up the dataset. The repertoires were released in a freely available public database meant as a resource for research on the immune response to SARS-CoV-2. Where HLA class I and class II types were available, the types were taken from metadata supplied by the sample provider, not from assay-based typing. The material from the prospective study consisted of cDNA or gDNA derived from T cells, B-cell-depleted T cells, or PBMCs. The sample metadata nearly always contained a de-identified subject ID, COVID-19 status, age in years and sex. The investigation overall reported the following: The quantity of clinical and demographic metadata differed by source and by participant and was supplied without curation.

Sequencing was carried out using peripheral blood. This receptor was taken from a man aged 55 to 70 who had recovered from COVID-19. The chain employs TRBV28 and TRBJ1-3; the D gene assignment is ambiguous. The sequence in DNA is TGTGCCAGCATTCACGGAGGGTCCGTAGGCGGAAACACCATATATTTT. It encodes CASIHGGSVGGNTIYF.